This is a list of T cell receptor beta chains from one sample in a study of shared clonotypes between healthy human individuals. The repertoire was sequenced with immunoSEQ multiplex PCR; TCRdb's copy has only in-frame clones and lacks some. The sample carries around 2.5 million clones, 93% recorded once. The specimen sequenced was naive CD4+ T cells from PBMCs. The receptor set was obtained from a man younger than 35 in good health. Some clones in this sample may be carry-over from other donors' samples. CDR3s leave out the opening cysteine and the closing phenylalanine or tryptophan. Rows give clone size only sometimes, using once, few, many, or a class for an expanded clone.

abundance,j_gene,v_gene,CDR3aa
-,TRBJ1-1,TRBV5-1,ASSFRAMNTEAF
-,TRBJ1-1,TRBV7-9,ASSPPLGAPTEAF
-,TRBJ2-2,TRBV18,ASSPPRRYTGELF
-,TRBJ1-1,TRBV4-2,ASSRGTGDSMNTEAF
-,TRBJ2-2,TRBV7-9,ASRAGTSFLTGELF
-,TRBJ2-7,TRBV28,ASRTGQGYEQY
-,TRBJ2-5,TRBV10-2,ASSPFGREETQY
once,TRBJ1-5,TRBV6-1,ASSDRTGANQPQH
-,TRBJ2-3,TRBV28,ASGGGAGDTQY
once,TRBJ1-1,TRBV2,ASSEFEGGISSAF
-,TRBJ2-2,TRBV5-4,ASSSRTGSNTGELF
-,TRBJ2-7,TRBV1,TSSRPNRGPDYEQY
-,TRBJ2-7,TRBV7-8,ASSLGLAGGDYEQY
-,TRBJ1-4,TRBV9,ASSVVGSRGEKLF
-,TRBJ2-1,TRBV5-4,ASSSGDRAYNEQF
-,TRBJ1-2,TRBV5-1,ASTDRGGSYGYT
-,TRBJ2-2,TRBV5-8,ASSLDQGTNTGELF
-,TRBJ2-7,TRBV6-1,ASRLAAAYEQY
-,TRBJ2-7,TRBV6-5,ASSYSISASSYEQY
once,TRBJ2-7,TRBV5-6,ASSSFYEQY
-,TRBJ2-5,TRBV5-1,ASSFEGGPGKETQY
-,TRBJ2-2,TRBV6-1,ASSKTTGELF
-,TRBJ1-2,TRBV5-5,ASSQSPQGWYGYT
-,TRBJ1-1,TRBV9,ASSVGIRGPKNTEAF
-,TRBJ2-3,TRBV5-1,ASSPAWTRSTDTQY
-,TRBJ1-5,TRBV30,AWSVRGTSNQPQH
-,TRBJ1-5,TRBV7-9,ASSLGQGNNQPQH
-,TRBJ2-3,TRBV27,ASSSWGAGGADTQY
-,TRBJ2-3,TRBV11-2,ASRGTGRITDTQY
once,TRBJ2-5,TRBV18,ASSPTLDQETQY
-,TRBJ2-3,TRBV18,ASSPADTDTQY
-,TRBJ2-1,TRBV6-7,ASRPTGWGSGDNEQF
-,TRBJ2-2,TRBV5-4,ASSLRDTGELF
-,TRBJ2-3,TRBV7-8,ASSRRPSVGLAGNPTDTQY
once,TRBJ2-3,TRBV28,ASSLVGGNTQY
-,TRBJ2-3,TRBV30,AWTVGTGYDTQY
-,TRBJ1-4,TRBV29-1,GVGRAGEKLF
-,TRBJ1-5,TRBV5-1,ASSLSGAPNQPQH
-,TRBJ1-2,TRBV7-9,ANRPTYSEGYT
-,TRBJ1-3,TRBV15,ATSRDLGGSGNTIY
-,TRBJ2-3,TRBV9,ASSVEGLGTDTQY
-,TRBJ2-1,TRBV5-1,ASSLGGGTGNEQF
-,TRBJ2-7,TRBV7-8,ASSLGGRPPYEQY
-,TRBJ2-1,TRBV18,ASSLEPSGRAANEQF
-,TRBJ2-7,TRBV5-1,ASSLVPIGRTIFSEQY
-,TRBJ1-2,TRBV14,ASSQDLQGGGYT
-,TRBJ2-5,TRBV7-9,ASSLEALPGTQY
-,TRBJ1-1,TRBV29-1,SVEGMTDHTEAF
-,TRBJ1-1,TRBV28,ASSFTPSGAF
once,TRBJ2-3,TRBV11-2,ASSAGRASGTDTQY
-,TRBJ1-5,TRBV18,ASSEGRGNQPQH
-,TRBJ1-4,TRBV2,ASGSPTNEKLF
few,TRBJ1-1,TRBV5-1,ASRRGFMVTEAF
-,TRBJ2-7,TRBV29-1,SASGSNAGYEQY
-,TRBJ1-5,TRBV28,ARGQELQPQH
-,TRBJ2-5,TRBV7-2,ASSYQRGQETQY
-,TRBJ1-5,TRBV18,ASSPQGSHQPQH
-,TRBJ2-1,TRBV20-1,SASGRDGQF
-,TRBJ2-7,TRBV6-5,ASSATGPHEQY
few,TRBJ2-2,TRBV28,ASSFANTGELF